The present T cell receptor beta chain was sequenced within a study of blood T cell repertoires in COVID-19. As for the study in general: There were acute and convalescent COVID-19 samples, and they came from the United States, Italy and Spain. Sources were T cells, B-cell-depleted T cells, or PBMCs; the material itself was cDNA or gDNA.

Under the authors' procedure: Reference gene primer amplification gave nucleated cell count estimates. The protocol was immunoSEQ multiplex PCR, while the TCRdb copy is restricted to in-frame clones and leaves out a portion. The V and J calls and clone size are taken from that table; D and trimming were inferred from the DNA. The sample consists of around 46,000 clones, over 80% of them appearing once. Deletions cut 5 bases from V and 3 bases from J, with 14 bases between. Germline values: CDR1 SGHAT, CDR2 FQDESV (reference sequence). The CDR3 is made up of 15 amino acids. V and J are TRBV11-1 and TRBJ2-1, with D tentatively TRBD2 (6 bases). The clonotype originates from a man between 65 and 85 years old with acute or convalescent COVID-19. The sample consisted of peripheral blood. The CDR3 protein is CASSPRISGYNEQFF. Here the CDR3 DNA reads TGTGCCAGCAGCCCTAGAATTAGCGGCTACAATGAGCAGTTCTTC.